The 2 T cell receptor beta chains below were found in one sample sequenced in a study of CD8+ T cells in alopecia areata. Following extraction, RNA underwent reverse transcription to cDNA, which served as the sequencing template. Profiled with immunoSEQ multiplex PCR; TCRdb holds only in-frame clones, not every one. The sample holds 140,000 to 150,000 clones, around 86% seen once. Here the sequenced sample was CD8+ T cells sorted from blood, taken at week 0. These TCRs come from a human donor with alopecia areata.

The sample holds one count of this clone. One end of the junction is discordant with germline, which a read error may explain. This chain links TRBV7-9 with TRBJ2-1, with D possibly being TRBD1 or TRBD2 (5 bases each). CDR3 size: 11 residues. The germline V gene has CDR1 SEHNR and CDR2 FQNEAQ (reference sequence). Here the CDR3 DNA reads TGCGCCAGCAGCTTGGGACGCGAGCAGTTCTTC. This sequence encodes CASSLGREQFF.

CDR3 DNA: TGTGCCAGCAGTTACGGCCAGGGAATCCACGAGCAGTACTTC. This translates into CASSYGQGIHEQYF. The genes are TRBV6-5 and TRBJ2-7; tentatively, D is TRBD1 (5 bases). Deletions cut 2 bases from V and 5 bases from J, with 13 bases between. The CDR3 spans 14 residues. CDR1 is MNHEY and CDR2 is SVGAGI in the germline V gene.